This paragraph reports one T cell receptor beta chain. Its antigen is unidentified. The source of the sample is a study of T cells in localized non-small cell lung cancer. Study-level points and caveats: In uninvolved adjacent lung, T cell clonality reached its highest value, exceeding tumor.

From germline, CDR1 is MDHEN and CDR2 SYDVKM. V was clipped by 6 bases and J by 5 bases, with 10 bases between them. This CDR3 region has 12 residues. The protocol was immunoSEQ multiplex PCR, while the TCRdb copy is restricted to in-frame clones and leaves out a portion. The sample lists 25,000 to 30,000 clones, approximately 90% occurring once. V usage is TRBV28 and J usage is TRBJ1-2, with D perhaps TRBD1 (6 bases). The starting material was peripheral blood, obtained before any cancer treatment. This receptor was taken from a female donor over 55 with stage III squamous cell lung carcinoma. CDR3 region: CASRLTGYGYTF. For the CDR3, the DNA is TGTGCCAGCAGGCTGACAGGTTATGGCTACACCTTC.